This T cell receptor (beta chain) was captured in a study of blood T cell repertoires in COVID-19. For the study at large: Acute-phase and convalescent COVID-19 samples originated in the United States, Italy and Spain. T cells, B-cell-depleted T cells, or PBMCs supplied cDNA or gDNA.

In the original processing: Amplified reference gene primers provided the basis for estimating nucleated cell counts. Sequenced by immunoSEQ multiplex PCR; TCRdb stores in-frame clones only, minus some. The V and J calls and clone size come from that table; D and trimming were worked out from the DNA. Of over 45,000 clones listed, roughly 80% were seen once; the top ten hold 7.3%. Sequenced sample: peripheral blood. The sequence came from a man in his forties or fifties with acute or convalescent COVID-19.

CDR3 amino acids: CASSPYGTSPRTDTQYF. The CDR3 DNA is TGTGCCAGCAGTCCGTATGGGACTTCTCCCCGCACAGATACGCAGTATTTT. V and J are TRBV11-2 and TRBJ2-3; TRBD2 is a possible D gene (6 bases). The CDR3 runs 17 residues. Per the germline V gene, CDR1 is SGHAT and CDR2 is FQNNGV. With 6 bases removed from V and 1 base from J, the gap between germline ends came to 20 bases.